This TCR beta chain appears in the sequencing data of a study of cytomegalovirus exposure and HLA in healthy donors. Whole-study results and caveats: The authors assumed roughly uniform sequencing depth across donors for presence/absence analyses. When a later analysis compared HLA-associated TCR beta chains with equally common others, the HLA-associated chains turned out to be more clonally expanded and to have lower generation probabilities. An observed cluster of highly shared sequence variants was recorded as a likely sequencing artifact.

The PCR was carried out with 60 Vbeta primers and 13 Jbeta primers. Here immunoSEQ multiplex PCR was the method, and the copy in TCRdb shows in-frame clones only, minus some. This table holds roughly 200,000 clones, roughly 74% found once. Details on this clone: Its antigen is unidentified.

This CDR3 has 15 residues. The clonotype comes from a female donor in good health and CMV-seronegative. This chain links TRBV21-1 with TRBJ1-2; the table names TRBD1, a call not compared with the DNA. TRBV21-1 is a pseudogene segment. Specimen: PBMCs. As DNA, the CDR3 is TGTGCCAGCAGCAAAGATCCAGATCTTAACTATGGCTACACCTTC. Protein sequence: CASSKDPDLNYGYTF.